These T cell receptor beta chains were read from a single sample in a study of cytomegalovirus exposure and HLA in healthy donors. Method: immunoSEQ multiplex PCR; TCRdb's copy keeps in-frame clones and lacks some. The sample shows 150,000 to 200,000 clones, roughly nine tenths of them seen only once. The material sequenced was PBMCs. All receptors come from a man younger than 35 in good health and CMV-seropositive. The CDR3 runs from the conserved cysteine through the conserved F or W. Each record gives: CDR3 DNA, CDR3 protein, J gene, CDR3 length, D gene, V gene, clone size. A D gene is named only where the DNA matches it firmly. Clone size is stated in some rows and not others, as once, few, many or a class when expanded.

CDR3 DNA: TGTGCCAGCAGTAAATCCGGACGGGAGGGGAACAATGAGCAGTTCTTC; CDR3 protein: CASSKSGREGNNEQFF; J gene: TRBJ2-1; CDR3 length: 16; D gene: TRBD2; V gene: TRBV7-3; clone size: -
CDR3 DNA: TGTGCCACCAGCAGAGACCAGGGGACAGGGGGGAGAGAGACCCAGTACTTC; CDR3 protein: CATSRDQGTGGRETQYF; J gene: TRBJ2-5; CDR3 length: 17; D gene: TRBD1; V gene: TRBV15; clone size: -
CDR3 DNA: TGTGCCAGCAGCTCGAAGACTAGCGGGAGTTGGGATGAGCAGTTCTTC; CDR3 protein: CASSSKTSGSWDEQFF; J gene: TRBJ2-1; CDR3 length: 16; D gene: TRBD2; V gene: TRBV5-4; clone size: once
CDR3 DNA: TGTGCCAGCAGGTCCACAGGGGGCAGCAACACCATATATTTT; CDR3 protein: CASRSTGGSNTIYF; J gene: TRBJ1-3; CDR3 length: 14; D gene: TRBD1; V gene: TRBV28; clone size: once
CDR3 DNA: TGTGCCAGCAGCTTAGCGGAAACCGGGACCTACGAGCAGTACTTC; CDR3 protein: CASSLAETGTYEQYF; J gene: TRBJ2-7; CDR3 length: 15; D gene: -; V gene: TRBV7-6; clone size: few
CDR3 DNA: TGTGCCAGTAGCCCCACAGGGGCTTTTGAAGCTTTCTTT; CDR3 protein: CASSPTGAFEAFF; J gene: TRBJ1-1; CDR3 length: 13; D gene: TRBD1; V gene: TRBV19; clone size: -
CDR3 DNA: TGTGCCAGCAGCCCGGTAGCGGGGCTGGGGGAGACCCAGTACTTC; CDR3 protein: CASSPVAGLGETQYF; J gene: TRBJ2-5; CDR3 length: 15; D gene: TRBD2; V gene: TRBV5-5; clone size: once
CDR3 DNA: TGTGCCAGCAGCGCAACCGGACTACCTAGCGGGGAGCTGTTTTTT; CDR3 protein: CASSATGLPSGELFF; J gene: TRBJ2-2; CDR3 length: 15; D gene: -; V gene: TRBV9; clone size: -
CDR3 DNA: TGTGCCAGCAGCGCATCCGGGGGGACGCCCCAGAGTGAGCAGTTCTTC; CDR3 protein: CASSASGGTPQSEQFF; J gene: TRBJ2-1; CDR3 length: 16; D gene: TRBD2; V gene: TRBV9; clone size: -
CDR3 DNA: TGTGCCAGCAGCGTACGTTCCGGGGAGCTGTTTTTT; CDR3 protein: CASSVRSGELFF; J gene: TRBJ2-2; CDR3 length: 12; D gene: -; V gene: TRBV9; clone size: -
CDR3 DNA: TGTGCCAGCAGCGAAGACAGGGGGGATCAGCCCCAGCATTTT; CDR3 protein: CASSEDRGDQPQHF; J gene: TRBJ1-5; CDR3 length: 14; D gene: TRBD1; V gene: TRBV6-1; clone size: -